One and the same sample provided the 30 T cell receptor beta chains below, sequenced in a study of regulatory T cells in long-lasting Graves disease. The time point is: newly diagnosed GD, antithyroid drugs for less than 3 months. TCR sequences were obtained from RNA taken from PBMCs. Arm-PCR of CDR3 regions with iRepertoire HTBI primers generated TCR beta libraries. One entry per CDR3 protein, called by TCRdb with MiXCR from the multiplex PCR reads. Seen here are fewer than 550,000 distinct CDR3 sequences, 16% observed once, and the top ten hold 20% to 30%. These same data were also listed under a study on T cells in Graves' hyperthyroidism and ophthalmopathy.

Sequenced here: peripheral blood mononuclear cells (PBMCs), sampled at new diagnosis, from a patient treated with antithyroid drugs. These receptors all come from a woman aged 40 to 65 with Graves disease.

This clonotype was counted a few times. This rearrangement joins TRBV30 to TRBJ2-1, with D unclear. The V gene's germline CDR1 is GTSNPN and CDR2 SVGIG (reference sequence). This CDR3 contains 12 residues. V was cut by 2 bases and J by 4 bases, with 6 bases left in between. In DNA, the CDR3 is TGTGCCTGGAGTTATTCTTACAATGAGCAGTTCTTC. Translating it yields CAWSYSYNEQFF.

This clonotype was counted a few times. The chain has TRBV29-1 and TRBJ1-1; 7 bases align to TRBD1. V lost 6 bases to trimming and J lost 3 bases; unmatched junction nucleotides: 16. The CDR3 runs 16 residues. In germline, CDR1 is SQVTM, CDR2 ANQGSEA. CDR3 sequence reads: CSVNRKQGQLDTEAFF. The CDR3 region has the DNA TGCAGCGTAAACCGTAAGCAGGGACAGCTTGACACTGAAGCTTTCTTT. Based on the CDR3 plus reference TRBV29-1 and TRBJ1-1, the full variable domain is SAVISQKPSRDICQRGTSLTIQCQVDSQVTMMFWYRQQPGQSLTLIATANQGSEATYESGFVIDKFPISRPNLTFSTLTVSNMSPEDSSIYLCSVNRKQGQLDTEAFFGQGTRLTVV.

Only a few counts were recorded for this clonotype. V gene TRBV28 combines with J gene TRBJ2-2; perhaps TRBD1 as D (5 bases). The CDR3 extends over 14 amino acids. V lost 6 bases, J lost 1 base, and 9 bases lay in between. Germline CDR1 is MDHEN and CDR2 is SYDVKM. CDR3 sequence: CASRQQGNTGELFF. As DNA, the CDR3 is TGTGCCAGCAGGCAGCAGGGGAACACCGGGGAGCTGTTTTTT.

This clonotype was observed a handful of times. This sequence joins TRBV6-1 and TRBJ2-5; 7 bases fit TRBD2. CDR3 size: 13 residues. The trim removed 5 bases at V and 5 bases at J, leaving 5 bases unmatched. Germline V gene data show CDR1 as MNHNS and CDR2 as SASEGT. CDR3 in DNA: TGTGCCAGCAGTAACGTCGGGGGGGAGACCCAGTACTTC. Translation gives CASSNVGGETQYF.

This clonotype was observed many times. The chain couples TRBV7-8 to TRBJ1-6; D is unresolved. Germline V lookup: CDR1 SGHVS, CDR2 FQNEAQ. The V end was cut by 3 bases, the J end by 8 bases, with 5 bases between. The CDR3 is made up of 12 amino acids. CDR3 residues: CASSFGDSPLHF. The CDR3 coding sequence is TGTGCCAGCAGCTTCGGGGATTCACCCCTCCACTTT.

This clonotype has only one observation. At one of its ends the junction is not consistent with the germline gene, which may arise from a read error. The chain joins TRBV9 to TRBJ1-4, with 8 bases that match TRBD1. The germline gives CDR1 SGDLS, CDR2 YYNGEE. The CDR3 contains 15 residues. The CDR3 sequence is CAGSEGQGPNEKLFF. For the CDR3, the DNA is TGTGCCGGCAGCGAAGGACAGGGCCCTAATGAAAAACTGTTTTTT.

This clonotype was detected ten times or more. This chain connects TRBV27 to TRBJ1-2; 10 bases match TRBD1. The CDR3 extends over 18 amino acids. CDR1 is MNHEY and CDR2 is SMNVEV in the germline V gene (reference sequence). V lost 6 bases and J lost 8; bases outside the gene matches: 21. The CDR3 nucleotides are TGTGCCAGCAGCCTTACCGCTTATGGGACAGGGGCGGTAAGGGGCTACACCTTC. Translated, it gives CASSLTAYGTGAVRGYTF.

This chain joins TRBV4-1 and TRBJ1-2, with a weak D call TRBD1 (6 bases). The V and J ends lost 0 bases and 5 bases respectively, with 16 bases between them. Per germline, CDR1 MGHRA and CDR2 YSYEKL. This CDR3 has 16 residues. CDR3 amino acids: CASSQDPRTDSYGYTF. DNA of the CDR3: TGCGCCAGCAGCCAAGATCCGAGGACAGATTCTTATGGCTACACCTTC.

The CDR3 DNA is TGTGCCAGTAGTATAGTGGGGACGGACTATGGCTACACCTTC. Translation gives CASSIVGTDYGYTF. This sequence joins TRBV19 and TRBJ1-2; possible D gene TRBD1, 5 bases. CDR1 is LNHDA and CDR2 is SQIVND in the germline V gene (reference sequence). Trimming removed 1 base at V and 3 bases at J, with 9 bases between. The length of the CDR3 is 14 residues. The whole variable domain, remainder taken from reference TRBV19 and TRBJ1-2, is DGGITQSPKYLFRKEGQNVTLSCEQNLNHDAMYWYRQDPGQGLRLIYYSQIVNDFQKGDIAEGYSVSREKKESFPLTVTSAQKNPTAFYLCASSIVGTDYGYTFGSGTRLTVV.

This clonotype has at least ten counts. This CDR3 is CASIPTGHGEAFF. CDR3 nucleotide sequence: TGTGCCAGCATCCCAACTGGTCACGGCGAAGCTTTCTTT. The chain has TRBV12-3 or TRBV12-4 and TRBJ1-1; D is ambiguous. CDR3 length equals 13 residues. Trimming shortened V by 7 bases and J by 8 bases, and 17 bases separated the two germline ends.

This clonotype was picked up a small number of times. A read error may explain this, as a much larger clone is one base away. The rearrangement links TRBV20-1 to TRBJ1-4; a weak D match, TRBD1 (5 bases). From germline, CDR1 is DFQATT and CDR2 SNEGSKA (reference sequence). CDR3 length: 13 amino acids. V gave up 1 base and J gave up 6 bases, with 9 bases separating them. The CDR3 DNA reads as TGCAGTGCTAGAGCACAGGCCGATGAAAAACTGTTTTTT. Residues: CSARAQADEKLFF.

This clonotype was found many times. The chain is built from TRBV7-8 and TRBJ1-1; no clear D gene. Germline lookup yields CDR1 SGHVS and CDR2 FQNEAQ. V was trimmed by 0 bases and J by 5 bases, leaving 13 bases between them. The CDR3 sequence is 15 residues long. The CDR3 sequence is CASSLAPDTRTEAFF. The CDR3 bases are TGTGCCAGCAGCTTAGCGCCTGACACGAGGACTGAAGCTTTCTTT. The full variable domain, its missing parts supplied by reference TRBV7-8 and TRBJ1-1, is GAGVSQSPRYKVAKRGQDVALRCDPISGHVSLFWYQQALGQGPEFLTYFQNEAQLDKSGLPSDRFFAERPEGSVSTLKIQRTQQEDSAVYLCASSLAPDTRTEAFFGQGTRLTVV.

Many counts were recorded for this clonotype. The genes are TRBV2 and TRBJ1-1; tentative D call: TRBD1 (6 bases). Trimming left V 4 bases short and J 4 bases short, with 13 bases between. Germline V gene sequence: CDR1 SNHLY, CDR2 FYNNEI. The CDR3 length is 14 residues. The CDR3 DNA sequence: TGTGCCAGCAGTGTCAGGGGATCAAGCACTGAAGCTTTCTTT. It is translated as CASSVRGSSTEAFF.

This clonotype was counted ten times or more. The J gene is TRBJ2-1, the V gene TRBV14; the D is unclear. The CDR3 runs 15 residues. The germline CDR1 and CDR2 sequences are SGHDN and FVKESK. Trimming took 4 bases from V and 4 from J, leaving 14 bases between them. CDR3 protein: CASSPTRRLYNEQFF. DNA for the CDR3: TGTGCCAGCAGCCCTACTCGGCGGCTATACAATGAGCAGTTCTTC. Drawing the rest from reference TRBV14 and TRBJ2-1, the complete variable domain is EAGVTQFPSHSVIEKGQTVTLRCDPISGHDNLYWYRRVMGKEIKFLLHFVKESKQDESGMPNNRFLAERTGGTYSTLKVQPAELEDSGVYFCASSPTRRLYNEQFFGPGTRLTVL.

The chain joins TRBV10-3 to TRBJ2-2; no clear D gene. This CDR3 spans 14 amino acids. From germline, CDR1 is ENHRY and CDR2 SYGVKD. Between the trimmed V and J ends, which lost 2 bases and 7 bases, there was a span of 11 bases. The CDR3 protein is CAISESPGIGELFF. The DNA for the CDR3 is TGTGCCATCAGTGAGAGTCCGGGTATCGGGGAGCTGTTTTTT.

There are many counts of this clonotype. The rearrangement joins TRBV19 to TRBJ1-4, with no clear D. The CDR3 runs 12 residues. Germline-derived CDR1 and CDR2 are LNHDA and SQIVND (reference sequence). Trimming cost V 3 bases and J 8 bases, with 7 bases left between them. CDR3 amino acids: CASSIGREKLFF. DNA of the CDR3: TGTGCCAGTAGTATCGGAAGAGAAAAACTGTTTTTT.

V usage is TRBV18 and J usage is TRBJ1-3; D may be TRBD1 (5 bases). The CDR3 consists of 16 residues. CDR1 and CDR2 (germline): KGHSH, LQKENI. V lost 5 bases and J lost 0, with 14 bases in between. The CDR3 DNA reads as TGTGCCAGCTCAGCGGAACAGGTTCGCTCTGGAAACACCATATATTTT. Translation: CASSAEQVRSGNTIYF.

V is TRBV7-2 and J is TRBJ2-3; TRBD2 aligns across 8 bases. The CDR3 totals 15 residues. Germline CDR1 is SGHTA and CDR2 is FQGNSA. The J segment lost 4 bases and the V segment lost 2 bases, leaving 5 bases of the junction unmatched. CDR3 coding DNA: TGTGCCAGCAGCTTATTCGGGGGGGGCGCAGATACGCAGTATTTT. This codes for CASSLFGGGADTQYF.

V usage is TRBV3-1 and J usage is TRBJ2-1; D possibly uses TRBD1 or TRBD2 (6 bases each). Germline V gene sequence: CDR1 LGHDT, CDR2 YNNKEL (reference sequence). The V gene lost 5 bases and the J gene lost 3 bases, with 29 bases spanning the gap. CDR3 length: 20 amino acids. The chain's CDR3 is CASSRGVTRLELWNYNEQFF. CDR3 DNA: TGTGCCAGCAGCAGGGGGGTGACTAGACTCGAACTCTGGAACTACAATGAGCAGTTCTTC.

V usage is TRBV20-1 and J usage is TRBJ2-2; D perhaps matches TRBD2 (5 bases). In germline, CDR1 is DFQATT, CDR2 SNEGSKA (reference sequence). V was pared by 1 base and J by 2 bases, with 17 bases between. This CDR3 comprises 17 residues. The CDR3 protein is CSARAAGRLSNTGELFF. Here the CDR3 DNA reads TGCAGTGCTAGAGCTGCAGGCCGACTATCAAACACCGGGGAGCTGTTTTTT.

This clonotype has more than one count but fewer than ten. V is TRBV19 and J is TRBJ2-7; the match to TRBD2 covers 7 bases. CDR1 and CDR2 (germline): LNHDA, SQIVND (reference sequence). CDR3 size: 14 residues. The V segment lost 7 bases and the J segment 2 bases; nucleotides outside the gene matches: 8. The CDR3 DNA sequence: TGTGCCAGTACCACCGGGGGGTACCCCTACGAGCAGTACTTC. Translating it yields CASTTGGYPYEQYF.

This clonotype was observed many times. The genes are TRBV6-1 and TRBJ2-2; tentatively, D is TRBD2 (6 bases). Per the germline V gene, CDR1 is MNHNS and CDR2 is SASEGT. CDR3 length: 15 residues. The V end was cut by 6 bases, the J end by 0 bases, with 11 bases between. CDR3 nucleotide sequence: TGTGCCAGCAGGTTGGGACTTTCGAACACCGGGGAGCTGTTTTTT. Protein sequence: CASRLGLSNTGELFF.

The rearrangement uses TRBV20-1 and TRBJ1-5; D unresolved. Germline CDR1 DFQATT, CDR2 SNEGSKA (reference sequence). The length of the CDR3 is 13 residues. Trimming cost V 3 bases and J 1 base, with 7 bases left between them. CDR3 DNA sequence: TGCAGTGCTAGTTCAGTAAGCAATCAGCCCCAGCATTTT. Encoded protein: CSASSVSNQPQHF.

This clonotype has ten or more counts. The chain combines TRBV27 with TRBJ2-1; 10 bases fit TRBD2. V shed 5 bases and J 7 bases; nucleotides not matched to a gene: 11. Germline CDR1 and CDR2: MNHEY and SMNVEV (reference sequence). This CDR3 has 16 residues. The CDR3 region is CASSLISGGPINEQFF. CDR3 bases: TGTGCCAGCAGTCTTATTAGCGGGGGGCCTATTAATGAGCAGTTCTTC.

In this sample, this clonotype turned up many times. J is TRBJ2-3 and V is TRBV5-1; perhaps TRBD2 as D (6 bases). The germline CDR1 and CDR2 sequences are SGHRS and YFSETQ. The V and J ends lost 3 bases and 2 bases respectively, with 10 bases between them. This CDR3 is built from 14 residues. The CDR3 is CASSSPSDTDTQYF. The CDR3 DNA reads TGCGCCAGCAGCTCACCTAGCGACACAGATACGCAGTATTTT.

This clonotype was detected ten times or more. V is TRBV12-5 and J is TRBJ2-7; no reliable D call. V dropped 0 bases and J dropped 0 bases, with 9 bases sitting between them. The CDR3 has 15 amino acids. From germline, CDR1 is LGHNT and CDR2 FRNRAP. CDR3 bases: TGTGCTAGTGGTTTGGTATTGGGCGTCTCCTACGAGCAGTACTTC. Translation: CASGLVLGVSYEQYF. The complete variable domain, with remaining parts taken from reference TRBV12-5 and TRBJ2-7, reads DARVTQTPRHKVTEMGQEVTMRCQPILGHNTVFWYRQTMMQGLELLAYFRNRAPLDDSGMPKDRFSAEMPDATLATLKIQPSEPRDSAVYFCASGLVLGVSYEQYFGPGTRLTVT.

Note on this clonotype: The CDR3 does not close with the conserved phenylalanine or tryptophan, likely indicating a read error. This chain uses TRBV2 with TRBJ2-4, with unresolved D. CDR1 is SNHLY, CDR2 FYNNEI, per germline. The CDR3 loop spans 14 amino acids. The CDR3 sequence is CASNERVAQNIQYI. CDR3 DNA sequence: TGTGCCAGCAATGAAAGGGTCGCCCAAAACATTCAGTACATC.

The chain recombines TRBV7-8 with TRBJ1-3; TRBD1 matches at 7 bases. This CDR3 comprises 16 residues. The V and J ends lost 0 bases and 4 bases, in that order; junction bases with no gene match: 6. The germline V gene encodes CDR1 SGHVS and CDR2 FQNEAQ. CDR3 nucleotides: TGTGCCAGCAGCTTAGCAGGTCAACAGGGGGGAAACACCATATATTTT. It translates to CASSLAGQQGGNTIYF.

This clonotype was observed many times. The chain carries TRBV3-1 and TRBJ2-3, with D tentatively TRBD1 (5 bases). CDR1 and CDR2 from the germline V gene are LGHDT and YNNKEL (reference sequence). CDR3 size: 16 residues. Trimming cost V 0 bases and J 4 bases, with 14 bases left between them. CDR3: CASSQDQGFGPDTQYF. CDR3 nucleotides: TGTGCCAGCAGCCAAGATCAGGGCTTTGGCCCAGATACGCAGTATTTT.

Regarding this clonotype: This may be a read error: a much more frequent sequence differs by one nucleotide. In this CDR3 the conserved last residue, phenylalanine or tryptophan, is missing, so a read error is likely. V and J are TRBV12-3 or TRBV12-4 and TRBJ2-7, with 7 positions matching TRBD2. CDR3 size: 14 residues. Trimming at V came to 2 bases and at J to 4 bases, leaving 5 bases not matched to a gene. In nucleotides, the CDR3 is TGTGCCAGCAGTTTACGGGGGGAAGGGTACGAGCAGTACTCC. It translates to CASSLRGEGYEQYS.